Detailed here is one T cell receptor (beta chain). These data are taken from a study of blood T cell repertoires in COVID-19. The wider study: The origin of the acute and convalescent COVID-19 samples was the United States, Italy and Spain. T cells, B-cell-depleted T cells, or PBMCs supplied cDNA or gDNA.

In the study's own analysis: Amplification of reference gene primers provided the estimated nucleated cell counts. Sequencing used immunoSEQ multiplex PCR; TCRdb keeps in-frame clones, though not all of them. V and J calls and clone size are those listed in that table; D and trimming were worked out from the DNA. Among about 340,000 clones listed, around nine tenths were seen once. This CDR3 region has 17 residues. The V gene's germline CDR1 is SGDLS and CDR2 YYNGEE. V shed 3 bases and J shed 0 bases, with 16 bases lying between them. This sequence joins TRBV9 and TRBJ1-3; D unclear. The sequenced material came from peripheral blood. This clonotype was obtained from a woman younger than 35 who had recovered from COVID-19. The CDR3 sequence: CASSDPGWRGSGNTIYF. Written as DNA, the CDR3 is TGTGCCAGCAGCGATCCGGGCTGGCGGGGCTCTGGAAACACCATATATTTT.